This T cell receptor (beta chain) was recorded in a study of T cell changes during pregnancy in multiple sclerosis. Only in-frame clones appear in the TCRdb table, and some are missing; sequencing was by immunoSEQ multiplex PCR. In the table there are about 38,000 clones, roughly 90% of which are singletons. This CDR3 spans 15 amino acids. V shed 4 bases, J shed 0 bases, and the junction held 6 bases outside the gene matches. CDR1 SQVTM and CDR2 ANQGSEA come from the germline V gene. This TCR came from a female donor with multiple sclerosis, enrolled in a pregnancy study. This rearrangement joins TRBV29-1 to TRBJ1-1; TRBD1 agrees at 9 bases. The material sequenced was CD4+ T cells from peripheral blood mononuclear cells, taken in the second trimester of pregnancy. CDR3 in DNA: TGCAGCGTTGCGGGACAGGGTTCCCTGAACACTGAAGCTTTCTTT. Its translation: CSVAGQGSLNTEAFF.